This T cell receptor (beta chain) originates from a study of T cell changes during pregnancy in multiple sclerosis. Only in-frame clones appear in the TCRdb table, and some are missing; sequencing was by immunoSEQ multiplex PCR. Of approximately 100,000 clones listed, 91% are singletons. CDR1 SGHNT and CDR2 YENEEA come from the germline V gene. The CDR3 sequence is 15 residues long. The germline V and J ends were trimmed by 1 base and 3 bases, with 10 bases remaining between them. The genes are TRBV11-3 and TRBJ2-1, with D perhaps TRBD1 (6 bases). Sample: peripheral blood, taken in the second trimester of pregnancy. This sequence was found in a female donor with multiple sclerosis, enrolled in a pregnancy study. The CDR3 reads CASSLGTGSYNEQFF. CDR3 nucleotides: TGTGCCAGCAGCTTAGGCACAGGGAGCTACAATGAGCAGTTCTTC.